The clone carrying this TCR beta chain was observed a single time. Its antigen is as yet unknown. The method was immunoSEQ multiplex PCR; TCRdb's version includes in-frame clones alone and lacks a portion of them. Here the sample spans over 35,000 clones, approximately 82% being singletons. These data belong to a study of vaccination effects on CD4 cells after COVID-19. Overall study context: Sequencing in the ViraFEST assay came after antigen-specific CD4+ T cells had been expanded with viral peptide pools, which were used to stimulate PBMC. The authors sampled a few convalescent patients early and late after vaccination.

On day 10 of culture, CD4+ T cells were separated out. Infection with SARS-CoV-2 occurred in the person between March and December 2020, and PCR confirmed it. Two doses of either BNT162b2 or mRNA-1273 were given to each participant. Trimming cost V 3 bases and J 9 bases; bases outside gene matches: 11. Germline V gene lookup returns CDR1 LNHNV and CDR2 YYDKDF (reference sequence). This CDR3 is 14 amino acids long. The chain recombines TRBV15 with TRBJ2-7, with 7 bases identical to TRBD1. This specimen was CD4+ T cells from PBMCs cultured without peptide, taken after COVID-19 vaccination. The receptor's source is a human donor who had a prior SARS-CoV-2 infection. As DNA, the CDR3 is TGTGCCACCAGCAGGGGACAGACCCGGGGCGGGCAGTACTTC. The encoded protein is CATSRGQTRGGQYF. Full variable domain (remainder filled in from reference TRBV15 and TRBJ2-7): DAMVIQNPRYQVTQFGKPVTLSCSQTLNHNVMYWYQQKSSQAPKLLFHYYDKDFNNEADTPDNFQSRRPNTSFCFLDIRSPGLGDTAMYLCATSRGQTRGGQYFGPGTRLTVT.